This note documents a single T cell receptor (beta chain) sequence. Its antigen is unidentified. The time point: week 47, end of study. Vaccine doses each comprised 300 ug of mutant IDH1 20-mer peptide, with topical imiquimod. Patients in the study were vaccinated eight times, receiving shots in weeks 1, 3, 5, 7, 11, 15, 19 and 23. Donor diagnoses consisted of new WHO grade 3 or 4 IDH1-mutant, ATRX-lost astrocytomas. The repertoire was sequenced with immunoSEQ multiplex PCR; TCRdb's copy has only in-frame clones and lacks some. The sample records 90,000 to 100,000 clones, nearly 90% being singletons. The sample is drawn from a study of a mutant IDH1 vaccine in newly diagnosed glioma. Study-level information: Earlier care involved radiotherapy, temozolomide, or both, and the majority received both. Participants attended visit V12, the safety follow-up, at week 35, and then attended visit V13 at week 47.

Trimming removed 2 bases at V and 6 bases at J, with 11 bases between. Germline values: CDR1 KGHSH, CDR2 LQKENI. The length of the CDR3 is 14 residues. The clonotype comes from a woman aged 45-59 years with glioma. This specimen consisted of PBMCs, obtained from a glioma patient whose treatment included an IDH1 peptide vaccine. The V gene is TRBV18, the J gene TRBJ2-1; maybe TRBD1 (6 bases). The CDR3 sequence: CASSPWQGFNEQFF. DNA of the CDR3: TGTGCCAGCTCACCATGGCAGGGGTTCAATGAGCAGTTCTTC.